These 20 T cell receptor beta chains originate from one sample sequenced in a study of multiple sclerosis patients with progressive multifocal leukoencephalopathy. Sequenced by immunoSEQ multiplex PCR; TCRdb stores in-frame clones only, minus some. The top ten clones hold approximately 1% of a sample with around 28,000 clones, 88% of them seen once. Time point here: before natalizumab initiation. The sample was PBMCs. These receptors were taken from a human donor with multiple sclerosis.

The gene calls are TRBV7-2 and TRBJ1-4, with D uncertain. The CDR3 spans 15 residues. Trimming cost V 7 bases and J 6 bases, with 18 bases left between them. Germline CDR1 is SGHTA and CDR2 is FQGNSA. CDR3 in amino acids: CASTPVEARHEKLFF. DNA of the CDR3: TGTGCCAGCACCCCCGTGGAGGCTCGCCATGAAAAACTGTTTTTT. Complete variable domain (other parts from reference TRBV7-2 and TRBJ1-4): GAGVSQSPSNKVTEKGKDVELRCDPISGHTALYWYRQSLGQGLEFLIYFQGNSAPDKSGLPSDRFSAERTGGSVSTLTIQRTQQEDSAVYLCASTPVEARHEKLFFGSGTQLSVL.

V usage is TRBV7-2 and J usage is TRBJ1-2, with 8 bases lining up with TRBD1. Per germline, CDR1 SGHTA and CDR2 FQGNSA. This CDR3 is 14 amino acids long. V trimming: 4 bases; J trimming: 1 base; junction bases outside the gene matches: 2. The CDR3 bases are TGTGCCAGCAGCTCTGACAGGGGTAACTATGGCTACACCTTC. Translated, it gives CASSSDRGNYGYTF. The variable domain in full, with the rest retrieved from reference TRBV7-2 and TRBJ1-2, is GAGVSQSPSNKVTEKGKDVELRCDPISGHTALYWYRQSLGQGLEFLIYFQGNSAPDKSGLPSDRFSAERTGGSVSTLTIQRTQQEDSAVYLCASSSDRGNYGYTFGSGTRLTVV.

The rearrangement joins TRBV9 to TRBJ1-2; D perhaps matches TRBD1 (5 bases). Deletions cut 1 base from V and 4 bases from J, with 14 bases between. This CDR3 has 15 residues. Germline CDR1 reads SGDLS; CDR2 reads YYNGEE. CDR3: CASSVTGRPLYGYTF. The DNA of the CDR3 is TGTGCCAGCAGCGTAACGGGACGGCCGCTCTATGGCTACACCTTC.

The chain has TRBV19 and TRBJ2-7, with D hard to call. Germline V CDR1 and CDR2: LNHDA, SQIVND (reference sequence). CDR3 size: 13 residues. V was cut by 1 base and J by 0 bases, with 4 bases left in between. The CDR3 reads CASSIGSSYEQYF. The CDR3 DNA sequence: TGTGCCAGTAGTATAGGCAGCTCCTACGAGCAGTACTTC.

This chain joins TRBV7-9 and TRBJ1-3, with D possibly TRBD1 on 5 matching bases. CDR1 SEHNR and CDR2 FQNEAQ come from the germline V gene (reference sequence). Trimming left V 2 bases short and J 7 bases short, with 15 bases between. The CDR3 consists of 15 residues. The CDR3 is CASSLSGQTWNTIYF. CDR3 DNA: TGTGCCAGCAGCTTATCAGGGCAGACCTGGAACACCATATATTTT.

This clone was found once. V gene TRBV27 combines with J gene TRBJ2-3, with 7 bases aligning to TRBD2. CDR1 and CDR2 (germline): MNHEY, SMNVEV (reference sequence). V lost 2 bases to trimming and J lost 4 bases; unmatched junction nucleotides: 6. The CDR3 covers 15 residues. CDR3 in amino acids: CASSLLAARADTQYF. CDR3 in DNA: TGTGCCAGCAGTTTACTAGCGGCGCGCGCAGATACGCAGTATTTT.

The chain uses TRBV29-1 and TRBJ1-2; 7 bases match TRBD1. The trim removed 5 bases at V and 8 bases at J, leaving 11 bases unmatched. The length of the CDR3 is 13 residues. The germline CDR1 and CDR2 sequences are SQVTM and ANQGSEA. CDR3 amino acids: CSVNQGGSYGYTF. CDR3 DNA: TGCAGCGTTAATCAGGGGGGATCCTACGGCTACACCTTC.

The chain is built from TRBV5-1 and TRBJ1-6; 11 positions match TRBD1. V shed 6 bases and J 8 bases; nucleotides not matched to a gene: 4. Looked up from germline, CDR1 is SGHRS and CDR2 is YFSETQ. The CDR3 is 14 amino acids. The CDR3 nucleotides are TGCGCCAGCACCCGGGACAGGGGGGATTCACCCCTCCACTTT. Its translation: CASTRDRGDSPLHF. Together with reference TRBV5-1 and TRBJ1-6, the CDR3 gives the full variable domain: KAGVTQTPRYLIKTRGQQVTLSCSPISGHRSVSWYQQTPGQGLQFLFEYFSETQRNKGNFPGRFSGRQFSNSRSEMNVSTLELGDSALYLCASTRDRGDSPLHFGNGTRLTVT.

This CDR3 reads CASSRGGTNTEAFF. DNA of the CDR3: TGTGCCAGTAGCCGAGGGGGAACGAACACTGAAGCTTTCTTT. The genes are TRBV19 and TRBJ1-1; TRBD1 might be the D (6 bases). Germline V gives CDR1 LNHDA, CDR2 SQIVND (reference sequence). The V and J ends lost 6 bases and 1 base respectively, with 12 bases between them. The length of the CDR3 is 14 residues.

This clone has just one count. The chain uses TRBV10-3 and TRBJ1-2; D perhaps matches TRBD1 (6 bases). V lost 0 bases and J 5 bases, leaving 13 bases between the germline ends. The CDR3 spans 15 residues. Germline V gives CDR1 ENHRY, CDR2 SYGVKD. The CDR3 DNA reads TGTGCCATCAGTGAGTCGGGTAGCAGGGGATATGGCTACACCTTC. Its translation is CAISESGSRGYGYTF.

This clone has just one count. This chain joins TRBV5-1 and TRBJ1-4; 8 nucleotides align to TRBD1. Trimming at V came to 3 bases and at J to 5 bases, leaving 3 bases not matched to a gene. This CDR3 is built from 14 residues. Germline V CDR1 and CDR2: SGHRS, YFSETQ. The CDR3 loop is CASSSQGGNEKLFF. The CDR3, as DNA: TGCGCCAGCAGCTCACAGGGGGGAAATGAAAAACTGTTTTTT. Combining the CDR3 with reference TRBV5-1 and TRBJ1-4 gives the whole variable domain KAGVTQTPRYLIKTRGQQVTLSCSPISGHRSVSWYQQTPGQGLQFLFEYFSETQRNKGNFPGRFSGRQFSNSRSEMNVSTLELGDSALYLCASSSQGGNEKLFFGSGTQLSVL.

This chain uses TRBV7-8 with TRBJ1-2, with 7 bases lining up with TRBD1. Germline lookup yields CDR1 SGHVS and CDR2 FQNEAQ. CDR3 length equals 14 residues. J was trimmed by 1 base and V by 5 bases; bases with no gene match: 4. This CDR3 is CASSRQGINYGYTF. The DNA of the CDR3 is TGTGCCAGCAGCCGACAGGGAATTAACTATGGCTACACCTTC. The variable domain in full, with the rest retrieved from reference TRBV7-8 and TRBJ1-2, is GAGVSQSPRYKVAKRGQDVALRCDPISGHVSLFWYQQALGQGPEFLTYFQNEAQLDKSGLPSDRFFAERPEGSVSTLKIQRTQQEDSAVYLCASSRQGINYGYTFGSGTRLTVV.

The chain couples TRBV6-6 to TRBJ2-7; a weak D match, TRBD1 (5 bases). V lost 0 bases to trimming and J lost 4 bases, with 10 bases between them. This CDR3 comprises 14 residues. Germline V gene data show CDR1 as MNHNY and CDR2 as SVGAGI (reference sequence). The CDR3 here is CASSYSRQLYEQYF. Written as DNA, the CDR3 is TGTGCCAGCAGTTACTCGAGACAGCTATACGAGCAGTACTTC.

The rearrangement joins TRBV30 to TRBJ1-1; D remains ambiguous. Germline V gene sequence: CDR1 GTSNPN, CDR2 SVGIG (reference sequence). The CDR3 is made up of 11 amino acids. V lost 0 bases and J lost 7, with 6 bases in between. The chain's CDR3 is CAWSVVLEAFF. Here the CDR3 DNA reads TGTGCCTGGAGTGTAGTCCTTGAAGCTTTCTTT.

V usage is TRBV4-3 and J usage is TRBJ2-2; D is perhaps TRBD1 (5 bases). There are 15 residues in the CDR3. The ends were cut back, 4 bases at V and 2 bases at J, with 11 bases in the middle. CDR1 is LGHNA and CDR2 is YSLEER in the germline V gene. The DNA of the CDR3 is TGCGCCAGCAGCCGACAGATCCTTAACACCGGGGAGCTGTTTTTT. It is translated as CASSRQILNTGELFF.

The rearrangement links TRBV5-1 to TRBJ2-1; possibly TRBD1 for D (6 bases). Trimming left V 6 bases short and J 5 bases short, with 15 bases between. The CDR3 is 14 residues long. CDR1 is SGHRS, CDR2 YFSETQ, per germline. For the CDR3, the DNA is TGCGCCAGCACCCAGGGGCCAGCGAACAATGAGCAGTTCTTC. Amino acid sequence: CASTQGPANNEQFF.

The chain uses TRBV9 and TRBJ2-7; 7 nucleotides agree with TRBD1. The CDR3 runs to 15 residues. V lost 4 bases and J lost 1; bases outside the gene matches: 8. Looked up from germline, CDR1 is SGDLS and CDR2 is YYNGEE. The CDR3 DNA reads TGTGCCAGCAGCTCCCGGGACAGCCCTTCCTACGAGCAGTACTTC. Encoded protein: CASSSRDSPSYEQYF.

The chain is built from TRBV30 and TRBJ1-1; 7 nucleotides agree with TRBD1. The CDR3 is 13 amino acids. The germline gives CDR1 GTSNPN, CDR2 SVGIG (reference sequence). J was trimmed by 1 base and V by 4 bases; bases with no gene match: 3. The CDR3 coding sequence is TGTGCCTGGAAGGGACAGCCGAACACTGAAGCTTTCTTT. Its translation: CAWKGQPNTEAFF.

This clone was found once. V and J are TRBV9 and TRBJ2-7; a weak D match, TRBD1 (5 bases). CDR3 length equals 14 residues. Per germline, CDR1 SGDLS and CDR2 YYNGEE. Trimming left V 3 bases short and J 6 bases short, with 16 bases between. Here the CDR3 reads CASSADQGISEQYF. CDR3 sequence (DNA): TGTGCCAGCAGCGCAGACCAGGGTATAAGCGAGCAGTACTTC.

The chain links TRBV21-1 to TRBJ1-2. TRBV21-1 is marked as a pseudogene. The CDR3 has 14 residues. This CDR3 is CASSPLPGWRASTF. The CDR3 region has the DNA TGTGCCAGCAGCCCTCTGCCGGGGTGGCGGGCGTCCACCTTC.